The rows below give T cell receptor beta chains drawn from one sample of a study of cytomegalovirus exposure and HLA in healthy donors. The protocol was immunoSEQ multiplex PCR, while the TCRdb copy is restricted to in-frame clones and leaves out a portion. There are 150,000 to 200,000 clones in the sample; approximately 80% occur only once, and around 2.5% lies in the top ten. Sample: PBMCs. These receptors originate from a middle-aged woman in good health and CMV-seropositive. Both conserved end residues are part of each CDR3. A D gene is named only where the DNA matches it firmly. Size is omitted from some rows. Given values are once, few, many or a class for expanded clones.

V gene	D gene	J gene	clone size	CDR3 protein	CDR3 DNA
TRBV18	-	TRBJ2-7	-	CASSPSERPLYEQYF	TGTGCCAGCTCACCGAGCGAGCGGCCTCTGTACGAGCAGTACTTC
TRBV7-2	TRBD2	TRBJ2-1	-	CASSLTSGSNNEQFF	TGTGCCAGCAGTCTTACTAGCGGGAGCAACAATGAGCAGTTCTTC
TRBV19	TRBD1	TRBJ1-1	-	CASRTGGAGGTEAFF	TGTGCCAGTAGGACAGGGGGCGCAGGGGGCACTGAAGCTTTCTTT
TRBV6-5	TRBD1	TRBJ1-3	-	CASRDRVRSGNTIYF	TGTGCCAGCAGGGACAGGGTACGCTCTGGAAACACCATATATTTT
TRBV4-2	TRBD2	TRBJ2-7	-	CASSQGPQRENEQYF	TGTGCCAGCAGCCAAGGGCCCCAGCGGGAGAACGAGCAGTACTTC
TRBV23-1	TRBD1	TRBJ2-2	-	CASSHPRTGTVGGELFF	TGCGCCAGCAGTCACCCCCGGACAGGGACGGTTGGCGGGGAGCTGTTTTTT
TRBV2	TRBD2	TRBJ2-7	-	CASSGSGLAVYEQYF	TGTGCCAGCAGTGGCTCGGGACTAGCGGTCTACGAGCAGTACTTC
TRBV7-2	TRBD1	TRBJ2-2	-	CASSLGGQGAHTGELFF	TGTGCCAGCAGCTTAGGTGGTCAGGGGGCGCACACCGGGGAGCTGTTTTTT
TRBV9	TRBD1	TRBJ2-4	-	CASSPGTENIQYF	TGTGCCAGCAGCCCCGGGACAGAAAACATTCAGTACTTC
TRBV5-1	-	TRBJ1-5	-	CASSLAGVSNQPQHF	TGCGCCAGCAGCTTGGCCGGGGTGAGCAATCAGCCCCAGCATTTT
TRBV5-4	-	TRBJ2-2	-	CASSRQNTGELFF	TGTGCCAGCAGCCGACAGAACACCGGGGAGCTGTTTTTT
TRBV27	TRBD2	TRBJ2-3	-	CASSLAWTSGGGSTDTQYF	TGTGCCAGCAGTCTAGCCTGGACTAGCGGGGGGGGAAGCACAGATACGCAGTATTTT
TRBV5-6	TRBD1	TRBJ2-7	-	CASSFLPRGFSYEQYF	TGTGCCAGCAGCTTCCTCCCCAGGGGGTTCTCCTACGAGCAGTACTTC
TRBV18	-	TRBJ2-7	-	CASSPRSSYEQYF	TGTGCCAGCTCACCCCGTAGCTCCTACGAGCAGTACTTC
TRBV18	-	TRBJ1-1	-	CASSHGGNTEAFF	TGTGCCAGCTCACACGGGGGGAACACTGAAGCTTTCTTT
TRBV19	TRBD1	TRBJ1-5	-	CASMAGQGLYQPQHF	TGTGCCAGTATGGCGGGACAGGGCTTATATCAGCCCCAGCATTTT
TRBV5-1	TRBD2	TRBJ2-3	-	CASSLDSGLAVKSSTQYF	TGCGCCAGCAGCTTGGATAGTGGACTAGCGGTTAAATCGTCTACGCAGTATTTT
TRBV4-1	TRBD2	TRBJ2-2	once	CASSQASGGATGELFF	TGCGCCAGCAGCCAGGCTAGCGGGGGGGCCACCGGGGAGCTGTTTTTT
TRBV12-5	TRBD1	TRBJ1-1	-	CASGSGTGAEAFF	TGTGCTAGTGGCTCCGGGACAGGGGCGGAAGCTTTCTTT
TRBV5-1	TRBD1	TRBJ1-1	-	CASSDLTGGTEAFF	TGCGCCAGCAGCGATCTCACAGGGGGCACTGAAGCTTTCTTT
TRBV2	-	TRBJ2-7	few	CASSPRDYEQYF	TGTGCCAGCAGTCCGAGGGATTACGAGCAGTACTTC
TRBV27	TRBD1	TRBJ1-1	-	CASSHRGNTEAFF	TGTGCCAGCAGCCACAGGGGGAACACTGAAGCTTTCTTT
TRBV4-3	-	TRBJ1-3	-	CASSQGDSTDTIYF	TGCGCCAGCAGCCAAGGCGACAGTACGGACACCATATATTTT
TRBV28	-	TRBJ2-1	-	CASSLASEQFF	TGTGCCAGCAGCCTAGCTAGTGAGCAGTTCTTC
TRBV5-5	-	TRBJ1-3	once	CASSSPSGGYSGNTIYF	TGTGCCAGCAGCTCTCCAAGCGGGGGATACTCTGGAAACACCATATATTTT
TRBV30	-	TRBJ2-7	-	CAWQEGGAYEQYF	TGTGCCTGGCAGGAGGGGGGGGCCTACGAGCAGTACTTC
TRBV4-3	TRBD2	TRBJ2-3	-	CASSQEAGSTDTQYF	TGCGCCAGCAGCCAAGAAGCGGGGAGCACAGATACGCAGTATTTT
TRBV27	TRBD1	TRBJ1-4	-	CASSPGVRGSSEKLFF	TGTGCCAGCAGTCCAGGAGTCAGGGGGTCGAGTGAAAAACTGTTTTTT
TRBV30	TRBD1	TRBJ2-3	-	CAWSLRQGATDTQYF	TGTGCCTGGAGTCTTCGACAGGGGGCGACAGATACGCAGTATTTT
TRBV18	-	TRBJ1-1	-	CASSPTRTTHTEAFF	TGTGCCAGCTCACCAACCCGGACAACACACACTGAAGCTTTCTTT
TRBV6-1	-	TRBJ2-3	-	CASSVADTSTDTQYF	TGTGCCAGCAGTGTGGCAGACACTAGCACAGATACGCAGTATTTT
TRBV5-1	TRBD2	TRBJ2-5	-	CASSLVGLAGGRETQYF	TGCGCCAGCAGCTTGGTAGGGCTGGCGGGGGGCCGTGAGACCCAGTACTTC
TRBV11-2	-	TRBJ2-7	-	CASTAAGEQYF	TGTGCCAGCACCGCGGCGGGGGAGCAGTACTTC
TRBV11-2	TRBD1	TRBJ1-2	-	CASSSDRVGGYTF	TGTGCCAGCAGTTCTGACAGGGTTGGCGGCTACACCTTC
TRBV29-1	TRBD2	TRBJ2-1	once	CSVVLAGGLLFF	TGCAGCGTTGTCCTAGCGGGAGGCCTCCTGTTCTTC
TRBV5-1	TRBD1	TRBJ1-2	-	CASSETGGNYGYTF	TGCGCCAGCAGCGAGACAGGGGGGAACTATGGCTACACCTTC
TRBV5-1	-	TRBJ2-7	-	CASSLASGYEQYF	TGCGCCAGCAGCTTGGCGTCGGGGTACGAGCAGTACTTC
TRBV4-3	-	TRBJ1-2	-	CASSQLGVNYGYTF	TGCGCCAGCAGCCAACTTGGAGTTAACTATGGCTACACCTTC
TRBV14	TRBD1	TRBJ2-5	-	CASSQDFRGLKETQYF	TGTGCCAGCAGCCAAGATTTCAGGGGGCTCAAAGAGACCCAGTACTTC
TRBV29-1	-	TRBJ2-7	-	CSVEDGAGHSYEQYF	TGCAGCGTTGAAGACGGGGCGGGGCACTCCTACGAGCAGTACTTC
TRBV9	TRBD2	TRBJ2-3	-	CASSSTSAADTQYF	TGTGCCAGCAGCTCTACTAGCGCAGCAGATACGCAGTATTTT
TRBV6-5	TRBD2	TRBJ2-4	-	CASSGGEFAKNIQYF	TGTGCCAGCAGTGGGGGGGAGTTTGCCAAAAACATTCAGTACTTC
TRBV30	TRBD2	TRBJ2-7	-	CAWSRGTSGLGQYF	TGTGCCTGGAGTAGGGGAACTAGCGGGTTGGGGCAGTACTTC